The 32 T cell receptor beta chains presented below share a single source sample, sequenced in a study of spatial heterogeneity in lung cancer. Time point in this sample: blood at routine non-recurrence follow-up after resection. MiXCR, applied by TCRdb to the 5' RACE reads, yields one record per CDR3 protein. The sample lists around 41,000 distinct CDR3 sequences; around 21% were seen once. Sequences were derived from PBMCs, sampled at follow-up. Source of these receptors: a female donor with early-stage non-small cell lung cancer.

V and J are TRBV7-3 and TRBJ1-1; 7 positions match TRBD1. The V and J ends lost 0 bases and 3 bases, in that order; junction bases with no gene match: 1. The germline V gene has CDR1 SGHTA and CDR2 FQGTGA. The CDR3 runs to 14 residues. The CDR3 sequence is CASSLTGGHTEAFF. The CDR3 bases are TGTGCCAGCAGCTTAACAGGGGGCCACACTGAAGCTTTCTTT.

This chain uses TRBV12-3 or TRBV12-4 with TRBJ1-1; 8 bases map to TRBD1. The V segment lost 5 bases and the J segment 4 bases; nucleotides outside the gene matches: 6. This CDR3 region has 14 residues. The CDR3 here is CASSAGGEGTEAFF. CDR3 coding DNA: TGTGCCAGCAGTGCAGGGGGCGAGGGCACTGAAGCTTTCTTT.

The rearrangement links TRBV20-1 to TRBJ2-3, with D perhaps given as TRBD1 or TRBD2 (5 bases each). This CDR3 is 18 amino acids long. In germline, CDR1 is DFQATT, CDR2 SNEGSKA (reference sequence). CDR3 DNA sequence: TGCAGCTCCCCGGGGCAGTCTGAGGTGATTTATAGCACAGATACGCAGTATTTT. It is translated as CSSPGQSEVIYSTDTQYF.

CDR3 nucleotides: TGTGCCAGCACCCATAGGACAGGTACCTCCTACGAGCAGTACTTC. This sequence encodes CASTHRTGTSYEQYF. The chain combines TRBV6-5 with TRBJ2-7; TRBD1 aligns across 7 bases. Germline trimming cut 7 bases from V and 0 bases from J; bases unmatched to any gene: 9. This CDR3 is 15 amino acids long. Germline V gene data show CDR1 as MNHEY and CDR2 as SVGAGI.

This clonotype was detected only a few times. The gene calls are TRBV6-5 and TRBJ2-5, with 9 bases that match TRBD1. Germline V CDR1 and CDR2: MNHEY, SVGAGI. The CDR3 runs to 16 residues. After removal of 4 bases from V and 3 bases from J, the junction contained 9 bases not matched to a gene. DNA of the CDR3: TGTGCCAGCAGTTCCTTTTCCGGGACAGGGAAAGAGACCCAGTACTTC. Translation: CASSSFSGTGKETQYF.

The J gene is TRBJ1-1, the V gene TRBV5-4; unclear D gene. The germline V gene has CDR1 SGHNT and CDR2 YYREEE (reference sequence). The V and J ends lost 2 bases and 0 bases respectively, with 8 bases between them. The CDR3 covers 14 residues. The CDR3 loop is CASSFGRVNTEAFF. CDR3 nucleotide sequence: TGTGCCAGCAGCTTCGGACGGGTGAACACTGAAGCTTTCTTT. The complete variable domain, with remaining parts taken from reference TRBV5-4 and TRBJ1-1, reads ETGVTQSPTHLIKTRGQQVTLRCSSQSGHNTVSWYQQALGQGPQFIFQYYREEENGRGNFPPRFSGLQFPNYSSELNVNALELDDSALYLCASSFGRVNTEAFFGQGTRLTVV.

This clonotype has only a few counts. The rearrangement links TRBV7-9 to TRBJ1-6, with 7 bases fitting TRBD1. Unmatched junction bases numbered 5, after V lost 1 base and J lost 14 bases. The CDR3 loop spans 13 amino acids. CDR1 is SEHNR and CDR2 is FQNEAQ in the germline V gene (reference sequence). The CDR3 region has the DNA TGTGCCAGCAGCTTAGAGGGACAGTCTTCCCTCCACTTT. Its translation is CASSLEGQSSLHF.

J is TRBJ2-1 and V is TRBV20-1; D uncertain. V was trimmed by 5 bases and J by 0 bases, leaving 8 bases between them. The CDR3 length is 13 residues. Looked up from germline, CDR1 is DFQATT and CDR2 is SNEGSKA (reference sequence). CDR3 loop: CSAEWGSYNEQFF. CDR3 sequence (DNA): TGCAGTGCTGAATGGGGCTCCTACAATGAGCAGTTCTTC.

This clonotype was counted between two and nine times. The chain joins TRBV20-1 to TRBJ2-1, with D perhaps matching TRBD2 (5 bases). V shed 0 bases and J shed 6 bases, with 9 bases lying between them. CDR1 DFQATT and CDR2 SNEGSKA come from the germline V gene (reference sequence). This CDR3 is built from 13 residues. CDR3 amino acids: CSARDPRGNEQFF. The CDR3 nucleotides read TGCAGTGCTAGAGATCCCCGGGGCAATGAGCAGTTCTTC.

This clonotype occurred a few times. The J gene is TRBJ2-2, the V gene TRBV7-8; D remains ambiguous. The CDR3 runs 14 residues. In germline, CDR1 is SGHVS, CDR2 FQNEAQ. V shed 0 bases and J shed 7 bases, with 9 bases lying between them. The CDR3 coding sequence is TGTGCCAGCAGCTTAGCTCGGGTCGGCGGGGAGCTGTTTTTT. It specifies CASSLARVGGELFF. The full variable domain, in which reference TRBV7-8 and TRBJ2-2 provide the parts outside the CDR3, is GAGVSQSPRYKVAKRGQDVALRCDPISGHVSLFWYQQALGQGPEFLTYFQNEAQLDKSGLPSDRFFAERPEGSVSTLKIQRTQQEDSAVYLCASSLARVGGELFFGEGSRLTVL.

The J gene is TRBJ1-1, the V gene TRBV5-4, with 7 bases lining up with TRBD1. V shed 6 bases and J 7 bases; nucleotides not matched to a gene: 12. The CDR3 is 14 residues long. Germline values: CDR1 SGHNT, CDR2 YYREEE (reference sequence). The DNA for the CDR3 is TGTGCCAGCATACCGGGACAGCGGCGGGGTGAAGCTTTCTTT. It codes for CASIPGQRRGEAFF.

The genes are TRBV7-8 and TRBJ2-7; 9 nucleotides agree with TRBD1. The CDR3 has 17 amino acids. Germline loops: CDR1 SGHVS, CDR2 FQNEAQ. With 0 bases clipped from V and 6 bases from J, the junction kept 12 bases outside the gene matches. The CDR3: CASSLAPRDRATPEQYF. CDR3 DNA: TGTGCCAGCAGCTTAGCGCCTCGGGACAGGGCCACCCCCGAGCAGTACTTC.

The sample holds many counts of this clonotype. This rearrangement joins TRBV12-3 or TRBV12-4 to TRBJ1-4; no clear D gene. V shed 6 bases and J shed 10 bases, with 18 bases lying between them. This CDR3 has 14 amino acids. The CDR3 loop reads CASRVANSAGKLFF. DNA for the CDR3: TGTGCCAGCAGAGTGGCCAACTCCGCTGGAAAACTGTTTTTT.

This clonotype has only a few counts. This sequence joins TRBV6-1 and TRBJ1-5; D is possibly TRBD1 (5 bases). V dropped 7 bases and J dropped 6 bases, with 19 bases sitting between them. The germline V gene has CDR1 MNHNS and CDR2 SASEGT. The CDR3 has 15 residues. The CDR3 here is CASTYRLRDPQPQHF. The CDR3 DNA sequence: TGTGCCAGCACCTATAGACTCCGGGACCCTCAGCCCCAGCATTTT.

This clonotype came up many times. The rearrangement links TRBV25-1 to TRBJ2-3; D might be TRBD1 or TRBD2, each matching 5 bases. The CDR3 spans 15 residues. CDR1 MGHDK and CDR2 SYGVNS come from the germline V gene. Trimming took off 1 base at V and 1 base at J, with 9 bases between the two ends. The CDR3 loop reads CASSESRGRTDTQYF. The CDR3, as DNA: TGTGCCAGCAGTGAATCACGGGGCCGCACAGATACGCAGTATTTT. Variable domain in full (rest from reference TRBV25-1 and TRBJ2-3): EADIYQTPRYLVIGTGKKITLECSQTMGHDKMYWYQQDPGMELHLIHYSYGVNSTEKGDLSSESTVSRIRTEHFPLTLESARPSHTSQYLCASSESRGRTDTQYFGPGTRLTVL.

The CDR3 coding sequence is TGTGCCAGCAGCTTCACGACTAGCCGGAGCTCCTACAATGAGCAGTTCTTC. Amino acid sequence: CASSFTTSRSSYNEQFF. J is TRBJ2-1 and V is TRBV7-9, with TRBD2 identical over 7 bases. This CDR3 has 17 amino acids. Unmatched junction bases numbered 8, after V lost 3 bases and J lost 0 bases. Germline CDR1 is SEHNR and CDR2 is FQNEAQ (reference sequence).

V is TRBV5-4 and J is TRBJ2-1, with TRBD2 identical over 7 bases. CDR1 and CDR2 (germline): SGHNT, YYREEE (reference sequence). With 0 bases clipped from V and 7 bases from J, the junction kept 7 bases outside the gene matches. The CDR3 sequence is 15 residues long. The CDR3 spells CASSLELAEKNEQFF. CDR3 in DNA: TGTGCCAGCAGCTTGGAGCTAGCGGAGAAAAATGAGCAGTTCTTC. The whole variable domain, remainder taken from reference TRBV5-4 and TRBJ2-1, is ETGVTQSPTHLIKTRGQQVTLRCSSQSGHNTVSWYQQALGQGPQFIFQYYREEENGRGNFPPRFSGLQFPNYSSELNVNALELDDSALYLCASSLELAEKNEQFFGPGTRLTVL.

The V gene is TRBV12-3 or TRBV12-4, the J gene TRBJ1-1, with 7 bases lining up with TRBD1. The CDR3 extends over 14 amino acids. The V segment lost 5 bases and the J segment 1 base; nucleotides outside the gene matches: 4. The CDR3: CASSPGQKNTEAFF. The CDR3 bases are TGTGCCAGCAGTCCGGGACAGAAGAACACTGAAGCTTTCTTT.

CDR3 sequence: CASSPSGGTEAFF. The CDR3 nucleotides read TGCGCCAGCAGTCCCTCAGGGGGGACTGAAGCTTTCTTT. J is TRBJ1-1 and V is TRBV10-1; 7 bases match TRBD1. CDR3 size: 13 residues. Per germline, CDR1 WNHNN and CDR2 SYGVQD (reference sequence). The V gene end was trimmed by 5 bases and the J gene end by 5 bases; junction bases not matched to a gene: 5.

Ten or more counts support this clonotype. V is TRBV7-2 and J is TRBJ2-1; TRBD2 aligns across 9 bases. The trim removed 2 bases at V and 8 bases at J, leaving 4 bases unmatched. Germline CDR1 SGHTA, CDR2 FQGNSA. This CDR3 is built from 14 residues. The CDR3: CASSLIAGAYEQFF. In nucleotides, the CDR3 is TGTGCCAGCAGCTTAATAGCGGGAGCATATGAGCAGTTCTTC.

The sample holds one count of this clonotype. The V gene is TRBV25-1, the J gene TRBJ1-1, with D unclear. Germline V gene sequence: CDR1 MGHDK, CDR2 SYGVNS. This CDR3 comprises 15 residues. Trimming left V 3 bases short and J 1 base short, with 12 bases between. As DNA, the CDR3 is TGTGCCAGCAGTGACGAGAACAGAGAGAACACTGAAGCTTTCTTT. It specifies CASSDENRENTEAFF.

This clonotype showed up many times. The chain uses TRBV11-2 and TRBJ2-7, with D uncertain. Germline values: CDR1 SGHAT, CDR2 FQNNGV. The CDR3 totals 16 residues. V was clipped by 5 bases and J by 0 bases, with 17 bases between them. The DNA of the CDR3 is TGTGCCAGCAGCCACCTTTACGGACCGAGCTCCTACGAGCAGTACTTC. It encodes CASSHLYGPSSYEQYF.

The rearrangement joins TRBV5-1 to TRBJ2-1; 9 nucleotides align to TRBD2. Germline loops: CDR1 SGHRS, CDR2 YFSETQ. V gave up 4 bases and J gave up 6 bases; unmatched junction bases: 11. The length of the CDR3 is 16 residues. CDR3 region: CASSPSPSGDFNEQFF. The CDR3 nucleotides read TGCGCCAGCAGCCCGAGCCCTAGCGGGGATTTCAATGAGCAGTTCTTC. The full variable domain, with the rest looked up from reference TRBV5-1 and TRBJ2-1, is KAGVTQTPRYLIKTRGQQVTLSCSPISGHRSVSWYQQTPGQGLQFLFEYFSETQRNKGNFPGRFSGRQFSNSRSEMNVSTLELGDSALYLCASSPSPSGDFNEQFFGPGTRLTVL.

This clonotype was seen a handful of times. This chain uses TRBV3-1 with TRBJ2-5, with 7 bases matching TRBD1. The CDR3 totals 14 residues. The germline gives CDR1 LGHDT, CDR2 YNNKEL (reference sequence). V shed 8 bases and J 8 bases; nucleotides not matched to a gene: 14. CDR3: CASVLDRLEGTQYF. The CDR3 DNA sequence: TGTGCCAGCGTCCTGGACAGGTTGGAAGGTACCCAGTACTTC.

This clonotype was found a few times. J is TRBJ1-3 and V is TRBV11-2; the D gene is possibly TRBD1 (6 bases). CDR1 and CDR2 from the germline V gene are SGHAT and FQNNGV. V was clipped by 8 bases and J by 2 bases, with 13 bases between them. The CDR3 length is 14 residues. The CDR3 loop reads CASGGSGAGNTIYF. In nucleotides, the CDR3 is TGTGCCAGCGGGGGATCAGGGGCTGGAAACACCATATATTTT. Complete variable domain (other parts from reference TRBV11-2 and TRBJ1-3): EAGVAQSPRYKIIEKRQSVAFWCNPISGHATLYWYQQILGQGPKLLIQFQNNGVVDDSQLPKDRFSAERLKGVDSTLKIQPAKLEDSAVYLCASGGSGAGNTIYFGEGSWLTVV.

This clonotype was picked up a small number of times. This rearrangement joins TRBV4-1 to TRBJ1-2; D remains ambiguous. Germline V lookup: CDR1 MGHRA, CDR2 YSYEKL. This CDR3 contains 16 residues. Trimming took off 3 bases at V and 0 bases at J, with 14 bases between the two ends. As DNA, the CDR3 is TGCGCCAGCAGCCACAACACTGACATTACTAACTATGGCTACACCTTC. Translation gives CASSHNTDITNYGYTF.

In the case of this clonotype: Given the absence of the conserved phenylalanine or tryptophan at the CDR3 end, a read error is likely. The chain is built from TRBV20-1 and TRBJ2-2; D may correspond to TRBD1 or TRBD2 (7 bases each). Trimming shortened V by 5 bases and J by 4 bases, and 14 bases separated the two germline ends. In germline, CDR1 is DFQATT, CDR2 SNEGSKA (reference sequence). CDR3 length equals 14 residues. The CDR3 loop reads CSAFPGGGTGELFS. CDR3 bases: TGCAGTGCTTTCCCAGGGGGGGGCACCGGGGAGCTGTTTTCT.

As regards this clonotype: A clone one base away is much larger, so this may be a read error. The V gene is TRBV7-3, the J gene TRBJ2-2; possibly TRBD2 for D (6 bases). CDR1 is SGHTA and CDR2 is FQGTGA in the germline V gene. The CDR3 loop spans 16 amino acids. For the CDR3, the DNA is TGTGCCAGCAGCTCTCCAGGAGGGTTGAACGCCGGGGAGCTGTTTTTT. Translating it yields CASSSPGGLNAGELFF.

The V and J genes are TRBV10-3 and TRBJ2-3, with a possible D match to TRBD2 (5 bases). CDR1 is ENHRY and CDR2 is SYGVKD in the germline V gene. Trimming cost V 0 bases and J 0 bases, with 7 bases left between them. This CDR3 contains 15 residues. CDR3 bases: TGTGCCATCAGTGAGTCGCGAGGGAGCACAGATACGCAGTATTTT. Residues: CAISESRGSTDTQYF.

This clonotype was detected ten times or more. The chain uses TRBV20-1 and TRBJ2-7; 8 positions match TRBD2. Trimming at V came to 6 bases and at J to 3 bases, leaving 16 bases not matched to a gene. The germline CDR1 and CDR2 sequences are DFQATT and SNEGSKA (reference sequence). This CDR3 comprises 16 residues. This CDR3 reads CSAQPTSGATYYEQYF. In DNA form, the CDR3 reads TGCAGTGCCCAACCCACTAGCGGAGCCACCTACTACGAGCAGTACTTC.

This CDR3 reads CASRPSGDSIEQYF. The CDR3 nucleotides are TGCGCCAGCAGGCCTAGCGGGGACTCTATCGAGCAGTACTTC. This sequence joins TRBV10-1 and TRBJ2-7, with 9 nucleotides matching TRBD2. Germline V gene data show CDR1 as WNHNN and CDR2 as SYGVQD (reference sequence). The junction had 9 bases not matched to a gene; V was cut back by 6 bases and J by 6 bases. The CDR3 runs to 14 residues.

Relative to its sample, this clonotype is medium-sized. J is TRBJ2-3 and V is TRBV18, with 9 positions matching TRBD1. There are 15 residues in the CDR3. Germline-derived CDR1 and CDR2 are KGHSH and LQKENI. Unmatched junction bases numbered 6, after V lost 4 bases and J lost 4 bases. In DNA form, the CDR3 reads TGTGCCAGCTCACTACAGGGGGCTCGAGCAGATACGCAGTATTTT. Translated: CASSLQGARADTQYF.